This T cell receptor (beta chain) was captured by sequencing in a study of blood T cell repertoires in COVID-19. The V gene end was trimmed by 4 bases and the J gene end by 2 bases; junction bases not matched to a gene: 4. The CDR3 runs 15 residues. The V gene's germline CDR1 is SGHAT and CDR2 FQNNGV. Sequenced by immunoSEQ multiplex PCR; TCRdb stores in-frame clones only, minus some. This sample yields 70,000 or so clones, of which roughly nine tenths are seen a single time; 5% to 5.5% belongs to the top ten. Specimen: peripheral blood. This chain joins TRBV11-2 and TRBJ2-1; TRBD1 agrees at 8 bases. The sequence was obtained from a woman aged 18 to 35 with acute or convalescent COVID-19. CDR3 loop: CASSSYRGTYNEQFF. The DNA for the CDR3 is TGTGCCAGCAGCTCCTACAGGGGGACCTACAATGAGCAGTTCTTC. The variable domain in full, with the rest retrieved from reference TRBV11-2 and TRBJ2-1, is EAGVAQSPRYKIIEKRQSVAFWCNPISGHATLYWYQQILGQGPKLLIQFQNNGVVDDSQLPKDRFSAERLKGVDSTLKIQPAKLEDSAVYLCASSSYRGTYNEQFFGPGTRLTVL.